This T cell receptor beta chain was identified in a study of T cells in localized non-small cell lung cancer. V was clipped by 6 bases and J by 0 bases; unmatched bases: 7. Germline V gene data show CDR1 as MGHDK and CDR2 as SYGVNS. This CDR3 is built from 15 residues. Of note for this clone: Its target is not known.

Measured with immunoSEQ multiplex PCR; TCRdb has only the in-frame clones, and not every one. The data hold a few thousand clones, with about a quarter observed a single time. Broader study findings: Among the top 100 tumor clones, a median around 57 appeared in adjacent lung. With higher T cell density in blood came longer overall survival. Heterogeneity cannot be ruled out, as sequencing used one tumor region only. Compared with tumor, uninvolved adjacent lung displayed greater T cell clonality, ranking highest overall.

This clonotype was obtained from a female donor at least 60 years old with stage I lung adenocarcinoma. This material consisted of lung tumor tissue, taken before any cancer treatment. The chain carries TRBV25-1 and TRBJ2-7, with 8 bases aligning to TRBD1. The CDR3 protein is CASRGTGGFSYEQYF. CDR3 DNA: TGTGCCAGCAGGGGTACAGGGGGGTTCTCCTACGAGCAGTACTTC.